What follows describes a single T cell receptor beta chain. This table comes from immunoSEQ multiplex PCR, and its TCRdb copy is limited to in-frame clones, with some not included. Of roughly 57,000 clones listed, 82% are singletons. This sample is drawn from a study of radiotherapy plus CTLA-4 blockade in lung cancer. This CDR3 comprises 15 residues. The V gene's germline CDR1 is WSHSY and CDR2 SAAADI. J lost 3 bases, V lost 4 bases, and 5 bases had no gene match. Sequences were derived from peripheral blood, sampled from a patient treated with radiotherapy plus ipilimumab. The clonotype was recovered from a human donor with non-small cell lung cancer whose response to radiotherapy plus ipilimumab could not be evaluated. This chain joins TRBV10-2 and TRBJ1-5, with 8 positions matching TRBD1. CDR3 loop: CASSGGQGANQPQHF. DNA of the CDR3: TGCGCCAGCAGTGGTGGACAGGGAGCCAATCAGCCCCAGCATTTT.